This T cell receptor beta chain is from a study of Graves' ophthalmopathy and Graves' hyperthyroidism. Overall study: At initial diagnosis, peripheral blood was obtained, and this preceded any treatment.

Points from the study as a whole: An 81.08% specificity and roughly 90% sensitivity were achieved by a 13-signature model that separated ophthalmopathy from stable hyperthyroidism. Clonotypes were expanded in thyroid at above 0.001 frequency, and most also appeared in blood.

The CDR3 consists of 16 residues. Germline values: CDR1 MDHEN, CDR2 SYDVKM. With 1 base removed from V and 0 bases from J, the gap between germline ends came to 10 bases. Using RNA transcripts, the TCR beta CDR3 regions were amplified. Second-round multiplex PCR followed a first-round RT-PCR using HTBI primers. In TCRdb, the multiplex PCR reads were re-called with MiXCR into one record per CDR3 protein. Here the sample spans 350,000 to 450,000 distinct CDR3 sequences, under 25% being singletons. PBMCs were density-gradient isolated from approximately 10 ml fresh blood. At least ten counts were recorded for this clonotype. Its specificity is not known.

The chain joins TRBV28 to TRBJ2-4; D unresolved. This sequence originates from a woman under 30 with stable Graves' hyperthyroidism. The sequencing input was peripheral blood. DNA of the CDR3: TGTGCCAGCAGTTTATACGCACCTTTAGCCAAAAACATTCAGTACTTC. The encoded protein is CASSLYAPLAKNIQYF.